Below are 24 T cell receptor beta chains sequenced from a single sample in a study of T cell changes during pregnancy in multiple sclerosis. The assay was immunoSEQ multiplex PCR, and TCRdb's table has in-frame clones only and misses some. The table shows approximately 39,000 clones, with 90% occurring only once. The specimen was CD4+ T cells from peripheral blood mononuclear cells, collected in the second trimester of pregnancy. These receptors were obtained from a female donor with multiple sclerosis, enrolled in a pregnancy study.

CDR3 DNA sequence: TGTGCCAGCAGTCCGAGGGCGGATAGCAATCAGCCCCAGCATTTT. Translation: CASSPRADSNQPQHF. The chain combines TRBV27 with TRBJ1-5, with D hard to call. The V end lost 5 bases, the J end lost 0 bases, and 11 bases lay between the germline ends. The CDR3 has 15 residues. The germline gives CDR1 MNHEY, CDR2 SMNVEV (reference sequence).

This rearrangement joins TRBV7-2 to TRBJ2-7; tentative D call: TRBD1 (5 bases). V lost 6 bases and J lost 7, with 13 bases in between. This CDR3 contains 12 residues. CDR1 and CDR2 (germline): SGHTA, FQGNSA. CDR3 loop: CASSLGVGEQYF. The CDR3, as DNA: TGTGCCAGCAGTCTAGGGGTAGGGGAGCAGTACTTC.

The chain is built from TRBV5-4 and TRBJ1-1; D possibly corresponds to TRBD1 (6 bases). The CDR3 sequence is 15 residues long. Trimming removed 1 base from V and 0 bases from J, with 10 bases in between. Germline V gives CDR1 SGHNT, CDR2 YYREEE (reference sequence). CDR3 protein: CASSLYGGLNTEAFF. The CDR3 DNA follows: TGTGCCAGCAGCTTGTATGGGGGCCTGAACACTGAAGCTTTCTTT. The full variable domain, completed using reference TRBV5-4 and TRBJ1-1, is ETGVTQSPTHLIKTRGQQVTLRCSSQSGHNTVSWYQQALGQGPQFIFQYYREEENGRGNFPPRFSGLQFPNYSSELNVNALELDDSALYLCASSLYGGLNTEAFFGQGTRLTVV.

This clone was seen a single time. This chain uses TRBV21-1 with TRBJ1-1; the table calls TRBD1, which could not be checked here. TRBV21-1 is listed as a pseudogene. The CDR3 runs to 19 residues. The CDR3 DNA is TGTGCCAGCAGCAAAGTCTATCGGGGGCCTCCAGGGGGTGACACTGAAGCTTTCTTT. This codes for CASSKVYRGPPGGDTEAFF.

The V call is TRBV29-1, the J call TRBJ1-2; D might be TRBD1 (5 bases). The CDR3 contains 13 residues. The germline CDR1 and CDR2 sequences are SQVTM and ANQGSEA. Trimming took off 4 bases at V and 5 bases at J, with 14 bases between the two ends. The CDR3 DNA reads TGCAGCGTTGCGACCCGGGACTCGTATGGCTACACCTTC. Translating it yields CSVATRDSYGYTF. The variable domain in full, completed from reference TRBV29-1 and TRBJ1-2, reads SAVISQKPSRDICQRGTSLTIQCQVDSQVTMMFWYRQQPGQSLTLIATANQGSEATYESGFVIDKFPISRPNLTFSTLTVSNMSPEDSSIYLCSVATRDSYGYTFGSGTRLTVV.

The chain carries TRBV11-3 and TRBJ2-7, with a possible D match to TRBD2 (5 bases). CDR1 is SGHNT and CDR2 is YENEEA in the germline V gene. The CDR3 runs 17 residues. The V end lost 5 bases, the J end lost 2 bases, and 22 bases lay between the germline ends. The CDR3 nucleotides read TGTGCCAGCAGCGGAGGTTCGGTAGAGGGTTACCCCTACGAGCAGTACTTC. Protein sequence: CASSGGSVEGYPYEQYF.

This chain joins TRBV10-3 and TRBJ1-2; D is unresolved. V lost 5 bases and J lost 3, with 10 bases in between. The CDR3 totals 13 residues. Germline V gene sequence: CDR1 ENHRY, CDR2 SYGVKD. CDR3 loop: CAISKDGDYGYTF. CDR3 DNA: TGTGCCATCAGTAAGGACGGGGACTATGGCTACACCTTC.

The rearrangement links TRBV7-2 to TRBJ1-2, with D possibly TRBD1 on 5 matching bases. V was pared by 5 bases and J by 8 bases, with 15 bases between. From germline, CDR1 is SGHTA and CDR2 FQGNSA. The CDR3 spans 13 residues. CDR3 in DNA: TGTGCCAGCAGCGTTTCCCAGGGAGGAGGCTACACCTTC. Protein product: CASSVSQGGGYTF.

The rearrangement links TRBV5-1 to TRBJ1-1, with D perhaps matching TRBD1 (6 bases). V gave up 1 base and J gave up 12 bases, with 19 bases separating them. CDR1 is SGHRS, CDR2 YFSETQ, per germline. This CDR3 is built from 14 residues. CDR3 DNA sequence: TGCGCCAGCAGCTTGCCAGGGGAACAGGGTCGGTCTTTCTTT. It specifies CASSLPGEQGRSFF.

This chain joins TRBV7-6 and TRBJ1-1; D gene unclear. CDR1 SGHVS and CDR2 FNYEAQ come from the germline V gene. The CDR3 extends over 13 amino acids. The V gene lost 5 bases and the J gene lost 3 bases, with 10 bases spanning the gap. The chain's CDR3 is CASSQRQDTEAFF. CDR3 bases: TGTGCCAGCAGCCAAAGGCAGGACACTGAAGCTTTCTTT.

This clone was detected only a few times. The chain is built from TRBV10-3 and TRBJ1-5; maybe TRBD1 (6 bases). This CDR3 is 14 amino acids long. Trimming removed 5 bases from V and 7 bases from J, with 15 bases in between. Germline CDR1 ENHRY, CDR2 SYGVKD. The DNA for the CDR3 is TGTGCCATCAGTCAAGGGGGGGGTGGCCAGCCCCAGCATTTT. Protein product: CAISQGGGGQPQHF.

In this sample, this clone turned up once. The chain has TRBV18 and TRBJ1-1; 10 nucleotides match TRBD1. The CDR3 spans 16 residues. In germline, CDR1 is KGHSH, CDR2 LQKENI. V lost 3 bases to trimming and J lost 1 base; unmatched junction nucleotides: 5. In nucleotides, the CDR3 is TGTGCCAGCTCACCCCGACAGGGGGCAGGGAACACTGAAGCTTTCTTT. It specifies CASSPRQGAGNTEAFF.

This chain joins TRBV11-2 and TRBJ2-7; TRBD2 is a possible D gene (6 bases). Trimming removed 5 bases at V and 0 bases at J, with 11 bases between. Germline CDR1 SGHAT, CDR2 FQNNGV. The CDR3 totals 14 residues. The CDR3 loop reads CASSTGGISYEQYF. The CDR3 region has the DNA TGTGCCAGCAGCACCGGGGGAATCTCCTACGAGCAGTACTTC.

This chain links TRBV7-9 with TRBJ2-7; TRBD1 matches 9 bases. Germline V gives CDR1 SEHNR, CDR2 FQNEAQ (reference sequence). The CDR3 is 15 amino acids. V lost 4 bases and J lost 2; bases outside the gene matches: 6. The CDR3 spells CASSSGQGNPYEQYF. Written as DNA, the CDR3 is TGTGCCAGCAGCTCGGGACAGGGCAACCCCTACGAGCAGTACTTC.

The chain combines TRBV5-1 with TRBJ1-3, with TRBD1 identical over 12 bases. CDR1 and CDR2 from the germline V gene are SGHRS and YFSETQ. Unmatched junction bases numbered 9, after V lost 7 bases and J lost 1 base. CDR3 length: 17 amino acids. This CDR3 reads CASAWGDRGPSGNTIYF. CDR3 DNA: TGCGCCAGCGCCTGGGGGGACAGGGGGCCTTCTGGAAACACCATATATTTT.

This chain joins TRBV2 and TRBJ2-7, with D possibly matching TRBD1 (6 bases). V was pared by 2 bases and J by 0 bases, with 8 bases between. Germline V CDR1 and CDR2: SNHLY, FYNNEI. This CDR3 spans 14 amino acids. CDR3 protein: CASSEQGPSYEQYF. The CDR3 nucleotides read TGTGCCAGCAGTGAACAGGGGCCCTCCTACGAGCAGTACTTC.

The gene calls are TRBV5-6 and TRBJ2-1; no firm D call. The CDR3 length is 12 residues. Trimming removed 4 bases from V and 6 bases from J, with 8 bases in between. Germline V lookup: CDR1 SGHDT, CDR2 YYEEEE. The CDR3 sequence: CASSRSRNEQFF. DNA of the CDR3: TGTGCCAGCAGCCGTTCCCGCAATGAGCAGTTCTTC.

This rearrangement joins TRBV18 to TRBJ2-5; D possibly corresponds to TRBD1 (7 bases). CDR1 and CDR2 from the germline V gene are KGHSH and LQKENI. With 1 base removed from V and 3 bases from J, the gap between germline ends came to 15 bases. The length of the CDR3 is 16 residues. CDR3 DNA: TGTGCCAGCTCACCACTGCTCGGCAGGGGGGAAGAGACCCAGTACTTC. Amino acids: CASSPLLGRGEETQYF.

The rearrangement uses TRBV7-2 and TRBJ2-5; 7 nucleotides line up with TRBD1. The CDR3 is 16 residues long. Germline values: CDR1 SGHTA, CDR2 FQGNSA. V trimming: 5 bases; J trimming: 5 bases; junction bases outside the gene matches: 14. CDR3 in amino acids: CASSRNSDRVLETQYF. CDR3 coding DNA: TGTGCCAGCAGCCGTAATTCTGACAGGGTCTTGGAGACCCAGTACTTC.

This clone was found once. This chain uses TRBV5-6 with TRBJ1-2, with TRBD1 as a possible D gene (6 bases). V lost 1 base, J lost 4 bases, and 20 bases lay in between. The CDR3 sequence is 17 residues long. Germline assignment: CDR1 SGHDT and CDR2 YYEEEE. CDR3 residues: CASSLSPRVRGGYGYTF. DNA of the CDR3: TGTGCCAGCAGCTTGTCCCCCAGGGTGCGAGGGGGCTATGGCTACACCTTC.

V and J are TRBV28 and TRBJ2-6, with D maybe TRBD1 (5 bases). CDR3 size: 15 residues. Trimming stripped 2 bases from V and 3 bases from J, with 8 bases between. Germline-derived CDR1 and CDR2 are MDHEN and SYDVKM. The CDR3 DNA sequence: TGTGCCAGCAGTTTAGACAGACTTGGGGCCAACGTCCTGACTTTC. Translated, it gives CASSLDRLGANVLTF.

In DNA form, the CDR3 reads TGTGCTAGTGGTTTGGTACTGACGGCAGGAGGGGATGAGCAGTTCTTC. Translation gives CASGLVLTAGGDEQFF. The V and J genes are TRBV12-5 and TRBJ2-1, with D maybe TRBD2 (6 bases). Trimming removed 0 bases from V and 8 bases from J, with 17 bases in between. CDR1 LGHNT and CDR2 FRNRAP come from the germline V gene. This CDR3 has 16 amino acids.

The chain joins TRBV13 to TRBJ2-3; 12 bases map to TRBD2. The junction had 9 bases not matched to a gene; V was cut back by 5 bases and J by 6 bases. Per the germline V gene, CDR1 is PRHDT and CDR2 is FYEKMQ (reference sequence). CDR3 length: 16 residues. The CDR3, as DNA: TGTGCCAGCAGCCTCCGACTAGCGGGAGCATTGGATACGCAGTATTTT. Amino acids: CASSLRLAGALDTQYF. The full variable domain, with the rest looked up from reference TRBV13 and TRBJ2-3, is AAGVIQSPRHLIKEKRETATLKCYPIPRHDTVYWYQQGPGQDPQFLISFYEKMQSDKGSIPDRFSAQQFSDYHSELNMSSLELGDSALYFCASSLRLAGALDTQYFGPGTRLTVL.

This chain joins TRBV4-3 and TRBJ2-7, with 12 bases matching TRBD1. The CDR3 has 15 residues. Germline V lookup: CDR1 LGHNA, CDR2 YSLEER. V lost 4 bases, J lost 3 bases, and 4 bases stayed unmatched. CDR3 in DNA: TGCGCCAGCAGCCGCGGGACAGGGGGCGGCTACGAGCAGTACTTC. Translated, it gives CASSRGTGGGYEQYF.